One sample yielded the 7 T cell receptor beta chains listed below, sequenced in a study of response to subunit inactivated influenza vaccine (dated 2018 in TCRdb). Receptor libraries were prepared by RT-PCR. TCRdb records Illumina HiSeq 2500 as the sequencer. Using fastp trimming at Q25 and MiXCR clonotype assembly, TCRdb reanalyzed the public sequencing data and kept in-frame beta chains. When rows share a CDR3 protein, they turn into one entry using the most common DNA and genes. Across this sample there are hundreds of thousands of distinct CDR3 sequences, with roughly 13% seen only once. The ten top clones hold around 7% of the sample. The sample consisted of PBMCs from blood, taken about 14 days before vaccination. These receptors were obtained from a man aged 45-60 years who received an inactivated influenza vaccine. Donor details come from another sample of the same person, matched by shared clones.

Note on this clonotype: This may come from a read error, since a much larger clone is one base off. V and J are TRBV7-9 and TRBJ1-1; D perhaps matches TRBD1 (5 bases). Germline CDR1 and CDR2: SEHNR and FQNEAQ (reference sequence). The CDR3 contains 14 residues. The CDR3 DNA reads as TGTGTCAGCAGCTTTGGACATCTGAACACTGAAGCTTTCTTT. This sequence encodes CVSSFGHLNTEAFF.

This clonotype was picked up a small number of times. The CDR3 DNA reads TGTGCCAGCAGTTTAGTAGGGTTCGGGGAGCTGTTTTTT. Its protein product is CASSLVGFGELFF. V is TRBV27 and J is TRBJ2-2; no definite D call. Per the germline V gene, CDR1 is MNHEY and CDR2 is SMNVEV (reference sequence). The length of the CDR3 is 13 residues. Trimming shortened V by 2 bases and J by 7 bases, and 8 bases separated the two germline ends.

This chain connects TRBV5-1 to TRBJ2-5; tentatively, D is TRBD1 or TRBD2 (5 bases each). Germline V CDR1 and CDR2: SGHRS, YFSETQ. V lost 4 bases and J lost 2, with 12 bases in between. CDR3 length: 14 residues. CDR3 sequence (DNA): TGCGCCAGCAGCAACGTGGGACCGCAAGAGACCCAGTACTTC. This translates into CASSNVGPQETQYF. Variable domain in full (rest from reference TRBV5-1 and TRBJ2-5): KAGVTQTPRYLIKTRGQQVTLSCSPISGHRSVSWYQQTPGQGLQFLFEYFSETQRNKGNFPGRFSGRQFSNSRSEMNVSTLELGDSALYLCASSNVGPQETQYFGPGTRLLVL.

Ten or more counts support this clonotype. The gene calls are TRBV27 and TRBJ2-7, with D perhaps TRBD1 or TRBD2 (5 bases each). The CDR3 loop spans 14 amino acids. Germline CDR1 and CDR2: MNHEY and SMNVEV (reference sequence). V was shortened by 0 bases and J by 3 bases, with 9 bases between the two germline ends. This CDR3 reads CASSLSGVRYEQYF. CDR3 nucleotides: TGTGCCAGCAGTTTATCGGGGGTCCGCTACGAGCAGTACTTC.

The chain joins TRBV6-1 to TRBJ2-4, with D maybe TRBD2 (5 bases). This CDR3 has 15 residues. Germline CDR1 reads MNHNS; CDR2 reads SASEGT. V was trimmed by 8 bases and J by 3 bases, leaving 17 bases between them. The CDR3 DNA follows: TGTGCCAGCTCCTTAGGAGGTCATGGCAAAAACATTCAGTACTTC. Translation gives CASSLGGHGKNIQYF.

This clonotype occurred many times. The genes are TRBV12-3 or TRBV12-4 and TRBJ1-3; D unresolved. The CDR3 totals 13 residues. V was trimmed by 3 bases and J by 4 bases, leaving 7 bases between them. The CDR3 DNA reads TGTGCCAGCAGTTTCATCAGGGGAAACACCATATATTTT. Encoded protein: CASSFIRGNTIYF.

This sequence joins TRBV20-1 and TRBJ2-1; 7 positions match TRBD2. Germline CDR1 reads DFQATT; CDR2 reads SNEGSKA (reference sequence). The V and J ends lost 4 bases and 9 bases, in that order; junction bases with no gene match: 6. The CDR3 is made up of 12 amino acids. The DNA for the CDR3 is TGCAGTGCTACCGGACTAGTGGGTGAGCAGTTCTTC. This translates into CSATGLVGEQFF.